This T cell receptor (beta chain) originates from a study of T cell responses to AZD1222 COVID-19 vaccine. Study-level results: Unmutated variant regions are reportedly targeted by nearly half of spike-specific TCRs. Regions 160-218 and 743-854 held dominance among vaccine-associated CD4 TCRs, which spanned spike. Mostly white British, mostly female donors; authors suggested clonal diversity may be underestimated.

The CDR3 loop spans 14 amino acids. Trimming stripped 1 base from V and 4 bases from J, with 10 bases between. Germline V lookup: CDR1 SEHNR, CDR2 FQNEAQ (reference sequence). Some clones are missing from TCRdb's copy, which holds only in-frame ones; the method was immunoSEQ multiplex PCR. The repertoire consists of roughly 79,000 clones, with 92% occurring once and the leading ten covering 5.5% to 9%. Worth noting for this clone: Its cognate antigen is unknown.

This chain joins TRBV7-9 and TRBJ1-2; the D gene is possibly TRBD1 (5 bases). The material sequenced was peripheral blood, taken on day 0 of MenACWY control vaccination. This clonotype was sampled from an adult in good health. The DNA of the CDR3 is TGTGCCAGCAGCTTAGGATCTGGGGCCTATGGCTACACCTTC. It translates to CASSLGSGAYGYTF.